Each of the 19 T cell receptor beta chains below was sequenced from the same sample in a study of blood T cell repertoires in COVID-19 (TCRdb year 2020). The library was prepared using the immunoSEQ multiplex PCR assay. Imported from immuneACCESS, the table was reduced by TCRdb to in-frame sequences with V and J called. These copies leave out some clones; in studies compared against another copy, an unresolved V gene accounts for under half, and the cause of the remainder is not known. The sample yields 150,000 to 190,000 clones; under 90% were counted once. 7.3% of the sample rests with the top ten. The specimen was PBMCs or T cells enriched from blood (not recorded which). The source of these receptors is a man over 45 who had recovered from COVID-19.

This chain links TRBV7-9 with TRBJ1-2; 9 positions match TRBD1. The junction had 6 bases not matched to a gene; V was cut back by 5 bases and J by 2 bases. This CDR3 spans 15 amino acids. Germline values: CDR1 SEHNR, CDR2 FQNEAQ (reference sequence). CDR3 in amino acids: CASSASGTGNYGYTF. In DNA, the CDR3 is TGTGCCAGCAGCGCGTCAGGGACAGGGAACTATGGCTACACCTTC.

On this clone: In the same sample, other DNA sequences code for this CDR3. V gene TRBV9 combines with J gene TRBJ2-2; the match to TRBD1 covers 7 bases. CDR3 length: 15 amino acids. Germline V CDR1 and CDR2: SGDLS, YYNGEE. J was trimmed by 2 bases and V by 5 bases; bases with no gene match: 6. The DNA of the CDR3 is TGTGCCAGCAGTGTCGGGACAGTTAACACCGGGGAGCTGTTTTTT. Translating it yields CASSVGTVNTGELFF.

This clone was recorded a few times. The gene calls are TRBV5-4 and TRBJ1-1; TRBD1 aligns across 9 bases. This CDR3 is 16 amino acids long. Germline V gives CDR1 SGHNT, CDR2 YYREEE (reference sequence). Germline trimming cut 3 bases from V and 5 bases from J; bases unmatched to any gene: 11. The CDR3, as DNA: TGTGCCAGCAGCTCGCCCGGGACAGGGCTAATGACTGAAGCTTTCTTT. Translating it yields CASSSPGTGLMTEAFF.

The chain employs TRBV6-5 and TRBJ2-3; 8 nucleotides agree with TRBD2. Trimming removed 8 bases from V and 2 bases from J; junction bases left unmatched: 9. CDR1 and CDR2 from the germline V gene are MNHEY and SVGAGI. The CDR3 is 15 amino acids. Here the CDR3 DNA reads TGTGCCAGCCGAAAATTCGGGGGGGACACAGATACGCAGTATTTT. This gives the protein CASRKFGGDTDTQYF.

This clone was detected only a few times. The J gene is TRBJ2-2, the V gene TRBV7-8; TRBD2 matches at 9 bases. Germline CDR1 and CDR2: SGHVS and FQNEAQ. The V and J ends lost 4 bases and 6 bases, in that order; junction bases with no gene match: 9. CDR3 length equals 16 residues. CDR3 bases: TGTGCCAGCAGCTCTTCTGGCGGGGGGGCGTCCGGGGAGCTGTTTTTT. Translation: CASSSSGGGASGELFF.

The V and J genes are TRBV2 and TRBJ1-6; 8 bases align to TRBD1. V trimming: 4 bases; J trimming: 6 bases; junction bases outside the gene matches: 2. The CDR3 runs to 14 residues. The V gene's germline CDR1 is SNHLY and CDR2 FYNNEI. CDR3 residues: CASSVQGANSPLHF. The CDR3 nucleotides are TGTGCCAGCAGTGTTCAGGGGGCTAATTCACCCCTCCACTTT.

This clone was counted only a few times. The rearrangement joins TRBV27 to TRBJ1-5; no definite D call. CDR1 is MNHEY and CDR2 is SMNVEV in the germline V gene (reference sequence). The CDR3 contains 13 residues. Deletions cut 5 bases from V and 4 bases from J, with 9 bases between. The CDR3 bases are TGTGCCAGCAGTGACCAGAGGAATCAGCCCCAGCATTTT. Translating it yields CASSDQRNQPQHF.

CDR3 nucleotide sequence: TGTGCCTGGAGTGAAGGTCAGGGGGCCGGCTACACCTTC. Its translation is CAWSEGQGAGYTF. The J gene is TRBJ1-2, the V gene TRBV30; 8 positions agree with TRBD1. The CDR3 sequence is 13 residues long. CDR1 is GTSNPN, CDR2 SVGIG, per germline (reference sequence). V dropped 1 base and J dropped 8; count of bases not matched to a gene: 6.

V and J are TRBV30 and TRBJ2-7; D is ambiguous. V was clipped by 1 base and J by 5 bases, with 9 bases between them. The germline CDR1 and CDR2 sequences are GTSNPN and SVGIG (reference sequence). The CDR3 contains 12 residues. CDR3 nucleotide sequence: TGTGCCTGGAGTGCTAGGTTCCACGAGCAGTACTTC. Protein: CAWSARFHEQYF.

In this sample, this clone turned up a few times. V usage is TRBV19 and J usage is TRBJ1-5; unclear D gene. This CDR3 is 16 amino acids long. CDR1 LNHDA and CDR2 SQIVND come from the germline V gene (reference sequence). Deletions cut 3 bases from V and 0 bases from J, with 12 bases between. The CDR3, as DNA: TGTGCCAGTAGTATCTCGGAGCATCATAGCAATCAGCCCCAGCATTTT. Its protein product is CASSISEHHSNQPQHF.

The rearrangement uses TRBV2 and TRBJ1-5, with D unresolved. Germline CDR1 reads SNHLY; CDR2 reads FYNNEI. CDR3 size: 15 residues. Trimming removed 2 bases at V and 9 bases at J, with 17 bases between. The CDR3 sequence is CASSENWAGSGPQHF. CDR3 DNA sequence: TGTGCCAGCAGTGAAAACTGGGCGGGTTCAGGGCCCCAGCATTTT.

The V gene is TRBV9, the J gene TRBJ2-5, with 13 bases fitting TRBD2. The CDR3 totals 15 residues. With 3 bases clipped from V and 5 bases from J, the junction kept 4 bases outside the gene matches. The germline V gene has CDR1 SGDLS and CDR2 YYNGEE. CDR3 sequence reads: CASSAGLAGVETQYF. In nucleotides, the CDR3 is TGTGCCAGCAGCGCCGGACTAGCGGGGGTTGAGACCCAGTACTTC.

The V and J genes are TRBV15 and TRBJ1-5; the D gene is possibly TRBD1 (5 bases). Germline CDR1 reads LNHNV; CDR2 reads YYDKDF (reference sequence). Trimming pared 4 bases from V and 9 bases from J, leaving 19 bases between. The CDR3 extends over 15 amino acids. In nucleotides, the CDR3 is TGTGCCACCAGCAACGCCAGGGAGGGCAGATGGCCCCAGCATTTT. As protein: CATSNAREGRWPQHF.

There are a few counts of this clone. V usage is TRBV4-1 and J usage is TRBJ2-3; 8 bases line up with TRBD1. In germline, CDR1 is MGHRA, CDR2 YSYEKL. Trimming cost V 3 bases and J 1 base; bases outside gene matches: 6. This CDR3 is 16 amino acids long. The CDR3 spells CASSHRGQGRTDTQYF. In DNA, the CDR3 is TGCGCCAGCAGCCATCGCGGACAGGGTCGCACAGATACGCAGTATTTT.

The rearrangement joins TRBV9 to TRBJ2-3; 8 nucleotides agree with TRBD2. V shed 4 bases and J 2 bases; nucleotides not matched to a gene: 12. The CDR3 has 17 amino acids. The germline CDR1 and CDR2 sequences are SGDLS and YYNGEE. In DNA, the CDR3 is TGTGCCAGCAGCCCTATGGGGGCGGGGGGATTCACAGATACGCAGTATTTT. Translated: CASSPMGAGGFTDTQYF.

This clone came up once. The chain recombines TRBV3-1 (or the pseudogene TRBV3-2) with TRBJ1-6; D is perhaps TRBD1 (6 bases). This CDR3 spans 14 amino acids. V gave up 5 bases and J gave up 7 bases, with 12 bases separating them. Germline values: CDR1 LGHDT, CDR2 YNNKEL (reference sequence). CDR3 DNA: TGTGCCAGCAGCGCTTGGGGGGGCAATTCACCCCTCCACTTT. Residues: CASSAWGGNSPLHF.

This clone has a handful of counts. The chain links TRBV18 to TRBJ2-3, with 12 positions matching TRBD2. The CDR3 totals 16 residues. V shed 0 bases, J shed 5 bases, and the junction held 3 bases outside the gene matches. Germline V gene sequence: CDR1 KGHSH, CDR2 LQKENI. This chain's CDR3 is CASSPPLLAGGDTQYF. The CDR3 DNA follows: TGTGCCAGCTCACCACCCCTACTAGCGGGGGGAGATACGCAGTATTTT. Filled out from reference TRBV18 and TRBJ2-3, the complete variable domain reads NAGVMQNPRHLVRRRGQEARLRCSPMKGHSHVYWYRQLPEEGLKFMVYLQKENIIDESGMPKERFSAEFPKEGPSILRIQQVVRGDSAAYFCASSPPLLAGGDTQYFGPGTRLTVL.

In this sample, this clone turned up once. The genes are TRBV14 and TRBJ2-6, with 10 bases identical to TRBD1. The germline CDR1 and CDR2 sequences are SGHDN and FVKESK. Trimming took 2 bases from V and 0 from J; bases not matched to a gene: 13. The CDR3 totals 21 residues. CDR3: CASSQRPGQGYPTSGANVLTF. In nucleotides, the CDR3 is TGTGCCAGCAGCCAACGCCCGGGACAGGGGTATCCAACCTCTGGGGCCAACGTCCTGACTTTC.

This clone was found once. The CDR3 DNA is TGTGCCACCAGCAGTTCTGGCCTGTTACAGGGAATCGCCGGGGAGCTGTTTTTT. It translates to CATSSSGLLQGIAGELFF. The chain joins TRBV15 to TRBJ2-2, with D tentatively TRBD1 (6 bases). This CDR3 region has 18 residues. Germline CDR1 reads LNHNV; CDR2 reads YYDKDF (reference sequence). V was cut by 3 bases and J by 6 bases, with 23 bases left in between.